The clone carrying this T cell receptor beta chain was recorded only once. The antigen is not known. The sample comes from a study of immune evolution from preneoplasia to lung adenocarcinoma. The study's findings and limits: KRAS-mutant nodules had the highest T cell clonality.

Assay: immunoSEQ multiplex PCR; the TCRdb copy retains only in-frame clones and omits some. The table lists around 10,000 clones, around 87% of them singletons. The CDR3 has 15 residues. Germline lookup yields CDR1 ENHRY and CDR2 SYGVKD. V was cut by 0 bases and J by 7 bases, with 12 bases left in between. Between the mid-2010s and the late 2010s, patients underwent resection in Japan or China. Sequencing was performed on FFPE invasive lung adenocarcinoma tissue. The chain carries TRBV10-3 and TRBJ1-4, with D hard to call. The sequence derives from a person aged 70 to 85 with invasive lung adenocarcinoma. CDR3 sequence (DNA): TGTGCCATCAGTGAGTCCGGCGGACGACTTGAAAAACTGTTTTTT. Its translation is CAISESGGRLEKLFF.